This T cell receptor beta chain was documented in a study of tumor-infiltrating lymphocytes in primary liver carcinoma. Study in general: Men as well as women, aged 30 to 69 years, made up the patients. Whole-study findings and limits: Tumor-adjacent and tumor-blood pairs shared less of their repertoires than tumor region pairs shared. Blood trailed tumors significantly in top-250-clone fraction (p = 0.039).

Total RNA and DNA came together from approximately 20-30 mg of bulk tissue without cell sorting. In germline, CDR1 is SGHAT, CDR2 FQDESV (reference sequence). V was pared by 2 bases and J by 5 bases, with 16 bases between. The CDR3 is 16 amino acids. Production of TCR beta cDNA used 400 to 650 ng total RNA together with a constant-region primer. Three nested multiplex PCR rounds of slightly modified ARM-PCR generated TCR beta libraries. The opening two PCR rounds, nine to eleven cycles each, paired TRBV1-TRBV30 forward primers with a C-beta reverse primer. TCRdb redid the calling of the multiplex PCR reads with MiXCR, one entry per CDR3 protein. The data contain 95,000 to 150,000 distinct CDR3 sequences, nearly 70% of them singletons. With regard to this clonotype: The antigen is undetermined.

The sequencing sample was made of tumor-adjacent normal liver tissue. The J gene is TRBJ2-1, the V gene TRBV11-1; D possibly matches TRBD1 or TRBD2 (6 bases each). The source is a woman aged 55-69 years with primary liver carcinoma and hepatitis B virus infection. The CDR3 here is CASSLRRGARNNEQFF. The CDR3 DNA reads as TGTGCCAGCAGCTTACGGAGGGGGGCGCGAAACAATGAGCAGTTCTTC.